These 32 T cell receptor beta chains were sequenced from one sample in a study of cytomegalovirus exposure and HLA in healthy donors. Vbeta (60) and Jbeta (13) primers were used in the PCR. The table came from immunoSEQ multiplex PCR; TCRdb's copy has only in-frame clones and leaves some out. The table includes hundreds of thousands of clones, roughly 73% detected once. Sequences were obtained from PBMCs. These receptors were taken from a boy between 10 and 17 years old in good health and CMV-seronegative.

The CDR3 sequence is CASSGRGSNQPQHF. CDR3 nucleotides: TGTGCCAGCTCAGGCAGGGGGAGCAATCAGCCCCAGCATTTT. The rearrangement joins TRBV18 to TRBJ1-5; 7 bases match TRBD1. The CDR3 is 14 amino acids. V lost 5 bases and J lost 1; bases outside the gene matches: 2. Looked up from germline, CDR1 is KGHSH and CDR2 is LQKENI.

The chain combines TRBV7-9 with TRBJ2-3; 9 nucleotides match TRBD2. Germline CDR1 is SEHNR and CDR2 is FQNEAQ (reference sequence). The V and J ends lost 4 bases and 2 bases, in that order; junction bases with no gene match: 7. The CDR3 extends over 16 amino acids. CDR3 DNA: TGTGCCAGCAGCTCCGGGACTAGCCGGTCCACAGATACGCAGTATTTT. Translation: CASSSGTSRSTDTQYF.

The genes are TRBV4-2 and TRBJ2-1; D not resolved. Germline CDR1 is LGHNA and CDR2 is YNFKEQ. Trimming took off 4 bases at V and 5 bases at J, with 15 bases between the two ends. The CDR3 length is 15 residues. The CDR3 region has the DNA TGTGCCAGCAGCCGAAACTCCAATCCCGACAATGAGCAGTTCTTC. Translating it yields CASSRNSNPDNEQFF.

The rearrangement links TRBV6-5 to TRBJ2-7, with 11 bases lining up with TRBD1. V shed 2 bases, J shed 6 bases, and the junction held 3 bases outside the gene matches. Germline values: CDR1 MNHEY, CDR2 SVGAGI. This CDR3 region has 14 residues. The CDR3 loop reads CASSYSGTGGEQYF. The CDR3 coding sequence is TGTGCCAGCAGTTACAGTGGGACAGGGGGCGAGCAGTACTTC.

This clone was counted once. This rearrangement joins TRBV19 to TRBJ2-5; TRBD2 might be the D (5 bases). The CDR3 sequence is 13 residues long. CDR1 and CDR2 from the germline V gene are LNHDA and SQIVND (reference sequence). Trimming stripped 5 bases from V and 5 bases from J, with 12 bases between. The CDR3 DNA sequence: TGTGCCAGTAGTCTATCAAGAGGGGAGACCCAGTACTTC. This sequence encodes CASSLSRGETQYF.

This clone turned up a few times. The chain links TRBV5-8 to TRBJ1-4; 11 nucleotides agree with TRBD1. The CDR3 covers 15 residues. Germline V CDR1 and CDR2: SGHTS, YDEGEE. The trim removed 4 bases at V and 8 bases at J, leaving 7 bases unmatched. CDR3 sequence (DNA): TGTGCCAGCAGCACCGGGACAGGGGGTCAAGAAAAACTGTTTTTT. Amino acids: CASSTGTGGQEKLFF.

This clone was picked up a small number of times. The rearrangement links TRBV20-1 to TRBJ1-1, with unresolved D. CDR1 and CDR2 from the germline V gene are DFQATT and SNEGSKA (reference sequence). The CDR3 spans 11 residues. Deletions cut 1 base from V and 4 bases from J, with 4 bases between. The CDR3 here is CSARAVTEAFF. In DNA, the CDR3 is TGCAGTGCTAGAGCGGTCACTGAAGCTTTCTTT.

This chain joins TRBV25-1 and TRBJ2-1, with 13 nucleotides matching TRBD2. CDR3 size: 17 residues. Germline V gene data show CDR1 as MGHDK and CDR2 as SYGVNS. Unmatched junction bases numbered 6, after V lost 3 bases and J lost 4 bases. The CDR3 nucleotides read TGTGCCAGCAGTGATACTAGCGGGAGGGCCCCATACAATGAGCAGTTCTTC. Amino acids: CASSDTSGRAPYNEQFF.

The chain is built from TRBV1 and TRBJ1-2; the tabulated D call, TRBD1, remains unverified against the DNA. TRBV1 is marked as a pseudogene. This CDR3 has 16 amino acids. The CDR3 reads CTSSQEMETGYTSGTF. CDR3 bases: TGCACCAGCAGCCAAGAGATGGAGACAGGGTACACAAGTGGCACCTTC.

This clone was seen a handful of times. The chain joins TRBV5-4 to TRBJ2-7; D possibly corresponds to TRBD2 (6 bases). Trimming removed 5 bases from V and 0 bases from J, with 15 bases in between. This CDR3 is 15 amino acids long. Germline lookup yields CDR1 SGHNT and CDR2 YYREEE (reference sequence). The CDR3 DNA reads as TGTGCCAGCAGTCCCGGGACTTCTAGCTCCTACGAGCAGTACTTC. This codes for CASSPGTSSSYEQYF.

The CDR3 DNA reads TGTGCCAGTAGCCCTGACAGGGGCTGGAACACTGAAGCTTTCTTT. Protein product: CASSPDRGWNTEAFF. This chain uses TRBV19 with TRBJ1-1, with TRBD1 identical over 8 bases. Trimming removed 6 bases from V and 1 base from J; junction bases left unmatched: 7. This CDR3 spans 15 amino acids. The germline gives CDR1 LNHDA, CDR2 SQIVND (reference sequence).

V gene TRBV7-9 combines with J gene TRBJ1-2; 9 nucleotides align to TRBD1. V dropped 5 bases and J dropped 6; count of bases not matched to a gene: 4. The CDR3 is 13 residues long. The germline gives CDR1 SEHNR, CDR2 FQNEAQ (reference sequence). For the CDR3, the DNA is TGTGCCAGCAGCCGGACAGGGGTAGATGGCTACACCTTC. This encodes CASSRTGVDGYTF.

This chain connects TRBV7-9 to TRBJ2-7; D perhaps matches TRBD2 (6 bases). Germline V CDR1 and CDR2: SEHNR, FQNEAQ (reference sequence). CDR3 length: 13 amino acids. V dropped 6 bases and J dropped 2 bases, with 11 bases sitting between them. CDR3 amino acids: CASRLAGTYEQYF. CDR3 DNA sequence: TGTGCCAGCAGACTAGCCGGAACCTACGAGCAGTACTTC.

This clone was counted a single time. This chain connects TRBV6-1 to TRBJ1-5; TRBD1 agrees at 9 bases. Germline V gives CDR1 MNHNS, CDR2 SASEGT. Trimming cost V 3 bases and J 4 bases; bases outside gene matches: 7. The CDR3 length is 16 residues. This chain's CDR3 is CASSDPGTGFNQPQHF. The CDR3 nucleotides read TGTGCCAGCAGTGACCCCGGGACAGGGTTTAATCAGCCCCAGCATTTT.

The J gene is TRBJ2-4, the V gene TRBV9; D unclear. The CDR3 consists of 17 residues. Germline lookup yields CDR1 SGDLS and CDR2 YYNGEE. Trimming left V 3 bases short and J 0 bases short, with 16 bases between. This CDR3 is CASSATYFIGAKNIQYF. Written as DNA, the CDR3 is TGTGCCAGCAGCGCCACCTATTTCATCGGAGCCAAAAACATTCAGTACTTC.

As concerns this clone: This sample includes further DNA sequences coding for the same CDR3. The CDR3 loop is CASSLGQQETQYF. CDR3 coding DNA: TGTGCCAGCAGCTTGGGACAGCAAGAGACCCAGTACTTC. The V gene is TRBV11-3, the J gene TRBJ2-5, with 7 nucleotides matching TRBD1. The ends lost 3 bases at V and 2 bases at J; junction bases unmatched: 0. The CDR3 runs 13 residues. CDR1 and CDR2 (germline): SGHNT, YENEEA.

CDR3 bases: TGTGCCAGCAGCTTGTCCCGAGGGTCGCAAGAGACCCAGTACTTC. Protein product: CASSLSRGSQETQYF. The chain employs TRBV5-4 and TRBJ2-5; possible D gene TRBD2, 5 bases. CDR3 length: 15 amino acids. The V gene lost 1 base and the J gene lost 2 bases, with 12 bases spanning the gap. Per germline, CDR1 SGHNT and CDR2 YYREEE (reference sequence).

The chain employs TRBV6-1 and TRBJ1-1, with 7 bases aligning to TRBD1. In germline, CDR1 is MNHNS, CDR2 SASEGT. With 6 bases clipped from V and 5 bases from J, the junction kept 12 bases outside the gene matches. The CDR3 is 15 amino acids. The CDR3 reads CASRRDRERGTEAFF. For the CDR3, the DNA is TGTGCCAGCAGAAGAGACAGGGAAAGGGGAACTGAAGCTTTCTTT.

The chain has TRBV5-1 and TRBJ2-2; TRBD1 is a possible D gene (5 bases). The CDR3 runs 14 residues. Germline loops: CDR1 SGHRS, CDR2 YFSETQ. V was clipped by 3 bases and J by 5 bases, with 11 bases between them. This chain's CDR3 is CASSWTPGTGELFF. The CDR3 DNA sequence: TGCGCCAGCAGCTGGACACCCGGGACCGGGGAGCTGTTTTTT. The full variable domain, with the rest looked up from reference TRBV5-1 and TRBJ2-2, is KAGVTQTPRYLIKTRGQQVTLSCSPISGHRSVSWYQQTPGQGLQFLFEYFSETQRNKGNFPGRFSGRQFSNSRSEMNVSTLELGDSALYLCASSWTPGTGELFFGEGSRLTVL.

The chain recombines TRBV5-1 with TRBJ1-2; D is possibly TRBD1 (5 bases). The germline gives CDR1 SGHRS, CDR2 YFSETQ. This CDR3 is built from 14 residues. V lost 1 base, J lost 4 bases, and 11 bases lay in between. The chain's CDR3 is CASSLRQGTYGYTF. CDR3 DNA sequence: TGCGCCAGCAGCTTGAGGCAGGGTACCTATGGCTACACCTTC.

This clone has only one observation. The chain recombines TRBV4-1 with TRBJ2-4; 9 nucleotides align to TRBD1. With 3 bases clipped from V and 1 base from J, the junction kept 7 bases outside the gene matches. Germline values: CDR1 MGHRA, CDR2 YSYEKL. The CDR3 has 17 amino acids. CDR3 sequence reads: CASSHPGQGWAKNIQYF. CDR3 bases: TGCGCCAGCAGCCACCCGGGACAGGGATGGGCCAAAAACATTCAGTACTTC.

This chain connects TRBV11-3 to TRBJ2-7; TRBD2 matches 7 bases. CDR1 and CDR2 from the germline V gene are SGHNT and YENEEA. V trimming: 1 base; J trimming: 0 bases; junction bases outside the gene matches: 3. This CDR3 is built from 15 residues. The CDR3 protein is CASSLGLARSYEQYF. The CDR3 DNA follows: TGTGCCAGCAGCTTAGGACTAGCCCGCTCCTACGAGCAGTACTTC.

The V gene is TRBV27, the J gene TRBJ2-3, with 8 bases fitting TRBD2. V gave up 8 bases and J gave up 1 base; unmatched junction bases: 11. Germline loops: CDR1 MNHEY, CDR2 SMNVEV (reference sequence). This CDR3 has 16 residues. The CDR3, as DNA: TGTGCCAGCCTACGTTTCGGGCGGGAGGGCACAGATACGCAGTATTTT. Translation gives CASLRFGREGTDTQYF.

This chain joins TRBV9 and TRBJ2-5; 7 bases fit TRBD1. Germline values: CDR1 SGDLS, CDR2 YYNGEE. Trimming at V came to 0 bases and at J to 5 bases, leaving 4 bases not matched to a gene. This CDR3 region has 14 residues. CDR3 region: CASSVEYRGETQYF. Written as DNA, the CDR3 is TGTGCCAGCAGCGTAGAGTACAGGGGCGAGACCCAGTACTTC.

This rearrangement joins TRBV2 to TRBJ2-2; D not certain. CDR1 and CDR2 from the germline V gene are SNHLY and FYNNEI. V lost 6 bases and J 3 bases, leaving 8 bases between the germline ends. CDR3 length equals 13 residues. CDR3 DNA sequence: TGTGCCAGCAGCTCAGAGGACACCGGGGAGCTGTTTTTT. Its protein is CASSSEDTGELFF.

The chain employs TRBV10-3 and TRBJ2-1, with D perhaps TRBD2 (6 bases). CDR1 is ENHRY, CDR2 SYGVKD, per germline. With 2 bases removed from V and 4 bases from J, the gap between germline ends came to 12 bases. The CDR3 is 15 residues long. The CDR3 loop is CAISEKGTRYNEQFF. CDR3 nucleotides: TGTGCCATCAGTGAGAAGGGGACTCGGTACAATGAGCAGTTCTTC.

The rearrangement links TRBV7-2 to TRBJ2-3, with 9 bases identical to TRBD2. The germline CDR1 and CDR2 sequences are SGHTA and FQGNSA. The CDR3 has 16 amino acids. Losses at the gene ends were 3 bases for V and 5 bases for J; bases not matched to a gene: 9. The CDR3 is CASSFLSGGTRDTQYF. CDR3 in DNA: TGTGCCAGCAGCTTCCTTAGCGGGGGTACCCGAGATACGCAGTATTTT.

The chain uses TRBV6-5 and TRBJ2-2; 8 bases are a match to TRBD1. This CDR3 has 13 amino acids. V lost 5 bases and J lost 7; bases outside the gene matches: 3. Germline loops: CDR1 MNHEY, CDR2 SVGAGI. The CDR3 reads CASSRQGHGELFF. In DNA, the CDR3 is TGTGCCAGCAGTCGACAGGGGCACGGGGAGCTGTTTTTT.

This chain connects TRBV18 to TRBJ2-5, with TRBD1 matching 10 bases. V trimming: 4 bases; J trimming: 2 bases; junction bases outside the gene matches: 7. This CDR3 comprises 16 residues. The germline CDR1 and CDR2 sequences are KGHSH and LQKENI. CDR3 in amino acids: CASSQRDRGGQETQYF. The CDR3 nucleotides read TGTGCCAGCTCACAACGGGACAGGGGCGGACAAGAGACCCAGTACTTC.

About this clone itself: The junction and the germline gene differ at one end; a read error may be behind it. This sequence joins TRBV10-2 and TRBJ2-2; tentative D call: TRBD2 (5 bases). Looked up from germline, CDR1 is WSHSY and CDR2 is SAAADI. The length of the CDR3 is 12 residues. In nucleotides, the CDR3 is TGCGCCAGCAGTGAGTGGACCGGGGAGCTGCTTTTT. Amino acid sequence: CASSEWTGELLF.

This clone appeared once. The chain couples TRBV15 to TRBJ2-2; D gene ambiguous. Germline V lookup: CDR1 LNHNV, CDR2 YYDKDF (reference sequence). Between the trimmed V and J ends, which lost 5 bases and 0 bases, there was a span of 7 bases. The CDR3 is 14 residues long. CDR3 sequence (DNA): TGTGCCACCAGCTTGAGAGCGAACACCGGGGAGCTGTTTTTT. Protein: CATSLRANTGELFF.

The chain couples TRBV2 to TRBJ1-1, with D possibly TRBD1 on 5 matching bases. This CDR3 spans 13 amino acids. Deletions cut 8 bases from V and 4 bases from J, with 14 bases between. Germline-derived CDR1 and CDR2 are SNHLY and FYNNEI. CDR3 DNA sequence: TGTGCCAGCGGGAACAGGCCGAGCACTGAAGCTTTCTTT. Translation gives CASGNRPSTEAFF.